This T cell receptor (beta chain) emerged from a study of glioma-infiltrating T cells (dated by TCRdb to 2016 to 2018). For context, the study as a whole: Low-grade gliomas were represented by WHO grade II oligodendrogliomas or astrocytomas, and glioblastomas were represented by WHO grade IV tumors that were sampled at initial rather than recurrent diagnosis. Dexamethasone was administered to glioma patients for six or fewer days before surgery. The sequencing target for blood libraries was about 4.5- to 10-fold coverage of approximately 1 million peripheral T cells. Glioma tissue, non-neoplastic brain tissue and matched peripheral blood mononuclear cells were used as sources from which TCR alpha- and beta-chain repertoires were sequenced. Each tissue-infiltrating repertoire was compared with the same patient's peripheral blood repertoire to measure divergence between tissue and blood T-cell populations. Three low-grade glioma patients, several primary glioblastoma patients, and three non-glioma patients who contributed non-neoplastic brain tissue made up the paired cohort.

The iRepertoire nested amplicon-rescue multiplex PCR (arm-PCR) platform was used to amplify TCR alpha and beta CDR3 regions from RNA. For one-step reverse transcription and amplification, about 85-450 ng of tissue mRNA or PBMC total RNA was used as input. After bead purification, a secondary multiplex PCR added Illumina adapters, and libraries were gel-purified between 200 and 400 bp. Libraries carried internal 6-nucleotide barcodes used for demultiplexing. Sequencing of the libraries was done on an Illumina MiSeq using 2x220 or 2x250 nucleotide paired-end reads. The study's processing was this. Paired reads were merged using FLASH 1.2.11 and were aligned to the GRCh37 human genome using BWA-MEM, after which TRA and TRB reads were extracted. An IMGT-derived reference of cassette sequences and CDR3 motifs, with pseudogenes included, was used for V and J assignment. Three-frame translation of reads was performed, and productive CDR3s were defined as those with a C...FGXG motif and no stop codons. Clonotypes were defined as unique combinations of V-J cassette pair and CDR3 amino acid sequence. Reads were filtered by Hamming distance, with the threshold set by the sequence error rate of each sample in mapped regions. Through fastp at Q25 and MiXCR, TCRdb rebuilt clones from the public reads, retaining in-frame beta chains. Every CDR3 protein is listed once, alongside the most common genes and DNA of its rows. The authors' filters were not applied to this entry. Counted in this sample were more than 300,000 distinct CDR3 sequences; about two fifths of them appeared once. The ten largest clonotypes hold approximately 12% of the sample.

The CDR3 sequence holds 14 residues, the cysteine and phenylalanine included. Solely the CDR3 DNA is kept, with 42 bases framed from the first base. V lost 5 bases and J lost 8 bases, and the count of bases not matched to a germline gene is 11. Taken from the germline V gene (reference sequence), the CDR1 and CDR2 loops are SEHNR and FQNEAQ. Of note for this clonotype: Its binding antigen is unknown. No base qualities exist here, and no much larger clone lies one base off it.

Immediately after resection, surgical brain or tumor specimens were cryofrozen in liquid nitrogen, and peripheral blood cells were collected at the same time. Study-wide findings and limitations: Group comparisons were based on small numbers of patients: three non-neoplastic, three low-grade glioma and eight glioblastoma patients. VJ-independent divergence between tissue and blood was lower than expected in non-neoplastic patients but higher than expected in all gliomas, particularly low-grade gliomas. Tissue and blood shared very few CDR3 sequences, a result attributed to high CDR3 diversity and limited sampling. Patients with low tissue-blood divergence were marked by a signature set of shared blood CDR3 motifs, and this signature set was depleted in highly divergent patients.

The rearranged chain carries TRBV7-9 and TRBJ1-1, with 7 bases in between that match TRBD1. The origin of this receptor is a human donor with low-grade glioma or glioblastoma, undergoing nonglioma brain surgery, or in good health (not recorded which). Sequenced input: glioma tissue, nonneoplastic brain tissue, or PBMCs (not recorded which). CDR3 reads: CASSLTGQPTEAFF. Here is the DNA: TGTGCCAGCAGCCTAACGGGACAGCCCACCGAAGCTTTCTTT.